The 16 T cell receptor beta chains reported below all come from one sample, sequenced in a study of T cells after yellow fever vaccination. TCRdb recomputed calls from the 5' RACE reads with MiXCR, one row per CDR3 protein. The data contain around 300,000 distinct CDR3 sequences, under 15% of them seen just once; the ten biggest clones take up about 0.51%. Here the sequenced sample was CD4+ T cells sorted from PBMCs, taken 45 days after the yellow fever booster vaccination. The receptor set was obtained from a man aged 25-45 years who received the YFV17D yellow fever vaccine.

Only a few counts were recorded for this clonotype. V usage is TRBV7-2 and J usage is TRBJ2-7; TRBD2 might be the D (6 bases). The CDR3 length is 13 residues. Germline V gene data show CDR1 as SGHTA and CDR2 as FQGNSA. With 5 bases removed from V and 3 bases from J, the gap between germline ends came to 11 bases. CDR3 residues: CASSTSFGYEQYF. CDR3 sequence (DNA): TGTGCCAGCAGCACTAGCTTCGGCTACGAGCAGTACTTC.

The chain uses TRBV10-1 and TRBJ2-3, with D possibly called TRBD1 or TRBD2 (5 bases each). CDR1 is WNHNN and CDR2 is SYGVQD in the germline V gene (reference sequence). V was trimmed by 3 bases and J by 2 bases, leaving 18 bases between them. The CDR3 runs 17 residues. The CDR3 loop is CASSDRFLYGTTDTQYF. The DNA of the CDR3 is TGCGCCAGCAGTGACCGGTTCCTATACGGGACCACAGATACGCAGTATTTT.

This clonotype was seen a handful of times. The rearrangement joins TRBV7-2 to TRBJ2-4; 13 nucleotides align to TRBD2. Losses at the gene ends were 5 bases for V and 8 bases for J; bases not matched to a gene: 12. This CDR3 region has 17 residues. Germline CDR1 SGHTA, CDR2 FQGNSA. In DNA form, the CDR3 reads TGTGCCAGCAGCCATCTCCGGACTAGCGGGAGTAAGGACATTCAGTACTTC. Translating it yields CASSHLRTSGSKDIQYF.

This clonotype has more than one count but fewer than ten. The CDR3 is CASSLSGIGTGELFF. DNA of the CDR3: TGTGCCAGCAGCCTCTCGGGAATCGGCACCGGGGAGCTGTTTTTT. V and J are TRBV7-6 and TRBJ2-2; TRBD2 is a possible D gene (5 bases). The V gene lost 5 bases and the J gene lost 4 bases, with 14 bases spanning the gap. This CDR3 has 15 amino acids. Germline CDR1 is SGHVS and CDR2 is FNYEAQ.

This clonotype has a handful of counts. CDR3 in DNA: TGCGCCAGCAGCCAAGATCCCGGGCAGTATAATTCACCCCTCCACTTT. Its translation is CASSQDPGQYNSPLHF. The chain links TRBV4-3 to TRBJ1-6; unclear D gene. The ends were cut back, 0 bases at V and 4 bases at J, with 10 bases in the middle. The CDR3 runs 16 residues. Germline lookup yields CDR1 LGHNA and CDR2 YSLEER.

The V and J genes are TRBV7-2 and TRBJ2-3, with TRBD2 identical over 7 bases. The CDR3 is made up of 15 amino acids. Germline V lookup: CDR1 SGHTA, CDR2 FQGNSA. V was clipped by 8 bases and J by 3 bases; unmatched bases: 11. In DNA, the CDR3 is TGTGCCAGCCGAATTGGGGGGGAGAGGACAGATACGCAGTATTTT. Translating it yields CASRIGGERTDTQYF.

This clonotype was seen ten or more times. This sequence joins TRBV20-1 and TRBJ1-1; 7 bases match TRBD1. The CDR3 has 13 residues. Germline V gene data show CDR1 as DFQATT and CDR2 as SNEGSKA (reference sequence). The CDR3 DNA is TGCAGGACTTTGGACAGGCAAAACACTGAAGCTTTCTTT. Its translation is CRTLDRQNTEAFF.

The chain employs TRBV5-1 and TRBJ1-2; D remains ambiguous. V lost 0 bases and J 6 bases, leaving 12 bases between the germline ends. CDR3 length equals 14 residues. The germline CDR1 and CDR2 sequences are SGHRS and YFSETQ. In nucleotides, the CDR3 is TGCGCCAGCAGCTTGGAGGGCGCCAAGGATGGCTACACCTTC. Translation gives CASSLEGAKDGYTF.

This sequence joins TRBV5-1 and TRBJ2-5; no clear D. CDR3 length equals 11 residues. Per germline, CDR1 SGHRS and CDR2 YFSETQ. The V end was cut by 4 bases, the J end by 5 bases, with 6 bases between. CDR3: CASSGDETQYF. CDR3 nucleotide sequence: TGCGCCAGCAGCGGGGATGAGACCCAGTACTTC. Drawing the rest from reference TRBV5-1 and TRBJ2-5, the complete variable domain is KAGVTQTPRYLIKTRGQQVTLSCSPISGHRSVSWYQQTPGQGLQFLFEYFSETQRNKGNFPGRFSGRQFSNSRSEMNVSTLELGDSALYLCASSGDETQYFGPGTRLLVL.

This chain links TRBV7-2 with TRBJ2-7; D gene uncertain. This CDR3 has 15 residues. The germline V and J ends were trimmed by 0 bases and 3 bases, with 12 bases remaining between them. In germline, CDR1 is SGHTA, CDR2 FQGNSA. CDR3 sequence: CASSLAIRTIYEQYF. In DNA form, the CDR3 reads TGTGCCAGCAGCTTAGCGATACGCACGATCTACGAGCAGTACTTC.

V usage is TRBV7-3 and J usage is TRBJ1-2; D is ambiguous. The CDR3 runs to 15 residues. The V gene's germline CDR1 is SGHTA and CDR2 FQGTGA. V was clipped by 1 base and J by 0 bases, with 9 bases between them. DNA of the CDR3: TGTGCCAGCAGCTTAAACCCGGGGTCTAACTATGGCTACACCTTC. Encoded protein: CASSLNPGSNYGYTF.

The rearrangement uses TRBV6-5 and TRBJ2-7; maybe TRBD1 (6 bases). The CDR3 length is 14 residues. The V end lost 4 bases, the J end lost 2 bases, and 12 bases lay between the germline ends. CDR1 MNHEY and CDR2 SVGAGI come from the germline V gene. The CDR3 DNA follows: TGTGCCAGCAGTTCGGAGGACAGACCCTACGAGCAGTACTTC. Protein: CASSSEDRPYEQYF.

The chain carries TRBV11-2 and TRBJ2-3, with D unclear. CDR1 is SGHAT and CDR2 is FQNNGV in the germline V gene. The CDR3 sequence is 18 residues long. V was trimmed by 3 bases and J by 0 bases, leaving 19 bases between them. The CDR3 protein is CASSLRLAEPTSTDTQYF. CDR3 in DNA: TGTGCCAGCAGCTTGAGACTGGCGGAGCCTACTAGCACAGATACGCAGTATTTT.

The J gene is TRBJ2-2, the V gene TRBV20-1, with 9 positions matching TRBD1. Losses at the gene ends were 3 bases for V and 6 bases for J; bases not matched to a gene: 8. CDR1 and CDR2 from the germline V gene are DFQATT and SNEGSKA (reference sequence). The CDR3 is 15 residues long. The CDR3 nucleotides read TGCAGTGCTAGCGCGAGGACAGGGGATGCCGGGGAGCTGTTTTTT. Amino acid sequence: CSASARTGDAGELFF.

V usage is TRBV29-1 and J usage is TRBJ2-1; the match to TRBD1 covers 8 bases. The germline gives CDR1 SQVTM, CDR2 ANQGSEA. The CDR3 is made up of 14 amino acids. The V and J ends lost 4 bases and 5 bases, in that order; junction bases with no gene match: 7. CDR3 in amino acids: CSVAGTGFNNEQFF. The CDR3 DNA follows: TGCAGCGTTGCCGGGACAGGTTTTAACAATGAGCAGTTCTTC.

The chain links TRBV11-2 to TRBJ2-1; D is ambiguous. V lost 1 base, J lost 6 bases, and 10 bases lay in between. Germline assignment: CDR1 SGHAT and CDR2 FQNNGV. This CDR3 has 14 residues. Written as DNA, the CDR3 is TGTGCCAGCAGCTTAGGGCAGACGGGCAATGAGCAGTTCTTC. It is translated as CASSLGQTGNEQFF.